These 11 T cell receptor beta chains were all obtained from the same sample, sequenced in a study of cytomegalovirus exposure and HLA in healthy donors. In the PCR, 60 Vbeta and 13 Jbeta primers were used. Generated by immunoSEQ multiplex PCR, the TCRdb table keeps only in-frame clones and is missing some. The sample holds 90,000 or so clones, 65% to 85% seen once. The sample taken for sequencing was PBMCs. The receptors were gathered from a man in his fifties or sixties in good health and CMV-seronegative.

This chain joins TRBV7-2 and TRBJ2-3; D remains unclear. This CDR3 comprises 13 residues. In germline, CDR1 is SGHTA, CDR2 FQGNSA. V lost 3 bases to trimming and J lost 0 bases, with 4 bases between them. The CDR3 spells CASSFQSTDTQYF. In DNA form, the CDR3 reads TGTGCCAGCAGCTTCCAGAGCACAGATACGCAGTATTTT.

The chain joins TRBV19 to TRBJ2-5; D uncertain. The V gene lost 5 bases and the J gene lost 2 bases, with 15 bases spanning the gap. The CDR3 consists of 15 residues. Germline assignment: CDR1 LNHDA and CDR2 SQIVND (reference sequence). The CDR3 is CASSAFPRGQETQYF. The CDR3 DNA follows: TGTGCCAGTAGTGCTTTTCCACGAGGACAAGAGACCCAGTACTTC. Based on the CDR3 plus reference TRBV19 and TRBJ2-5, the full variable domain is DGGITQSPKYLFRKEGQNVTLSCEQNLNHDAMYWYRQDPGQGLRLIYYSQIVNDFQKGDIAEGYSVSREKKESFPLTVTSAQKNPTAFYLCASSAFPRGQETQYFGPGTRLLVL.

Here the CDR3 reads CASSLWGGGAGNTIYF. CDR3 bases: TGTGCCAGCAGTTTATGGGGAGGAGGAGCTGGAAACACCATATATTTT. This sequence joins TRBV28 and TRBJ1-3; no firm D call. Germline V gives CDR1 MDHEN, CDR2 SYDVKM. V lost 0 bases and J 2 bases, leaving 11 bases between the germline ends. This CDR3 comprises 16 residues.

This rearrangement joins TRBV25-1 to TRBJ1-3, with 7 bases fitting TRBD1. This CDR3 is built from 14 residues. Germline CDR1 and CDR2: MGHDK and SYGVNS. Losses at the gene ends were 6 bases for V and 2 bases for J; bases not matched to a gene: 4. The CDR3 sequence: CASSTGQPGNTIYF. The CDR3 DNA follows: TGTGCCAGCAGCACGGGACAGCCTGGAAACACCATATATTTT. The full variable domain, with the rest looked up from reference TRBV25-1 and TRBJ1-3, is EADIYQTPRYLVIGTGKKITLECSQTMGHDKMYWYQQDPGMELHLIHYSYGVNSTEKGDLSSESTVSRIRTEHFPLTLESARPSHTSQYLCASSTGQPGNTIYFGEGSWLTVV.

The chain joins TRBV7-8 to TRBJ2-5; no definite D call. The CDR3 is made up of 11 amino acids. Deletions cut 7 bases from V and 5 bases from J, with 8 bases between. Per germline, CDR1 SGHVS and CDR2 FQNEAQ. The CDR3 loop is CASTPVETQYF. The CDR3, as DNA: TGTGCCAGCACCCCGGTGGAGACCCAGTACTTC.

The J gene is TRBJ2-1, the V gene TRBV27, with 9 bases matching TRBD2. The CDR3 length is 17 residues. The junction had 12 bases not matched to a gene; V was cut back by 5 bases and J by 4 bases. Germline V gene lookup returns CDR1 MNHEY and CDR2 SMNVEV (reference sequence). This CDR3 is CASSLAGSPRGYNEQFF. The CDR3, as DNA: TGTGCCAGCAGTCTAGCGGGGTCGCCCAGGGGTTACAATGAGCAGTTCTTC.

This chain uses TRBV6-5 with TRBJ2-1; no firm D call. Germline V gene lookup returns CDR1 MNHEY and CDR2 SVGAGI. V was trimmed by 1 base and J by 10 bases, leaving 5 bases between them. CDR3 length: 11 amino acids. The CDR3 region is CASSYFGEQFF. As DNA, the CDR3 is TGTGCCAGCAGTTACTTCGGGGAGCAGTTCTTC.

The CDR3 reads CASSLSSEADTQYF. DNA of the CDR3: TGTGCCAGCAGCTTGTCGAGCGAAGCAGATACGCAGTATTTT. The chain carries TRBV5-4 and TRBJ2-3; D gene ambiguous. V gave up 1 base and J gave up 4 bases, with 10 bases separating them. In germline, CDR1 is SGHNT, CDR2 YYREEE (reference sequence). CDR3 length equals 14 residues.

The chain employs TRBV6-6 and TRBJ2-1; 14 bases align to TRBD2. This CDR3 has 15 residues. The trim removed 6 bases at V and 7 bases at J, leaving 5 bases unmatched. Germline V gene data show CDR1 as MNHNY and CDR2 as SVGAGI (reference sequence). The CDR3 DNA reads TGTGCCAGCAGAGGGACTAGCGGGAGCATAAATGAGCAGTTCTTC. It codes for CASRGTSGSINEQFF.

V usage is TRBV29-1 and J usage is TRBJ1-5, with 8 bases that match TRBD1. The ends lost 7 bases at V and 2 bases at J; junction bases unmatched: 4. Per germline, CDR1 SQVTM and CDR2 ANQGSEA. The CDR3 is made up of 13 amino acids. CDR3: CSAGQGGNQPQHF. In DNA form, the CDR3 reads TGCAGCGCCGGACAGGGAGGCAATCAGCCCCAGCATTTT.

The rearrangement links TRBV28 to TRBJ2-7, with 14 bases identical to TRBD2. The CDR3 is made up of 18 amino acids. Germline trimming cut 5 bases from V and 4 bases from J; bases unmatched to any gene: 13. CDR1 is MDHEN, CDR2 SYDVKM, per germline. As DNA, the CDR3 is TGTGCCAGCAGTCTTCAGCTGGGACTAGCGGGAGTAGAATACGAGCAGTACTTC. Encoded protein: CASSLQLGLAGVEYEQYF.